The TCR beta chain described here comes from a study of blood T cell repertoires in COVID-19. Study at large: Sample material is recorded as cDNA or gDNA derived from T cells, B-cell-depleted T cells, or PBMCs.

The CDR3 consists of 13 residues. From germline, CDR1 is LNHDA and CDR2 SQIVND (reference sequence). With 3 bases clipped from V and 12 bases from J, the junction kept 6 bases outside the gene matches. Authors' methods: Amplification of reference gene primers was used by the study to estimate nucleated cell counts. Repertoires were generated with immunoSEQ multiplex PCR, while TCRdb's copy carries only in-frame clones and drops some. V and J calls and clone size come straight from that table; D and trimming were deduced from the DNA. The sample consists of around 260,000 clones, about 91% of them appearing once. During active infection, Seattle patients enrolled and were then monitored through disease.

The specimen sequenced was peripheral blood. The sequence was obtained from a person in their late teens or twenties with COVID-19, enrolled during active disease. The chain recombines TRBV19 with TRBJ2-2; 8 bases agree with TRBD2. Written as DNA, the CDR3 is TGTGCCAGTAGTATCCTAGCGGGCCCCCAGCTGTTTTTT. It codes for CASSILAGPQLFF.